Presented here are 8 T cell receptor beta chains from one specimen sequenced in a study of shared clonotypes between healthy human individuals. CD45RO-negative cells were positively selected for CCR7, leaving out terminally differentiated effector memory CD45RA+ cells. Produced via immunoSEQ multiplex PCR; TCRdb's table is partial and in-frame only. The table has 2 million or so clones, 85% to 95% seen once; the top ten hold 1% to 1.3%. Source material: naive CD8+ T cells sorted from blood. The receptors were gathered from a man aged 18 to 29 in good health.

CDR3 amino acids: CASNAGAPSYNEQFF. The CDR3 DNA reads as TGTGCCAGCAACGCGGGGGCCCCCTCCTACAATGAGCAGTTCTTC. The rearrangement links TRBV2 to TRBJ2-1; weak D call: TRBD2 (7 bases). The CDR3 has 15 residues. Germline CDR1 and CDR2: SNHLY and FYNNEI. V lost 7 bases to trimming and J lost 0 bases, with 13 bases between them.

This rearrangement joins TRBV5-6 to TRBJ1-1, with no clear D. Trimming removed 5 bases from V and 4 bases from J, with 12 bases in between. The CDR3 is made up of 13 amino acids. Germline assignment: CDR1 SGHDT and CDR2 YYEEEE. This chain's CDR3 is CASSSVGPTEAFF. The CDR3, as DNA: TGTGCCAGCAGTTCCGTAGGGCCCACTGAAGCTTTCTTT.

This clone is a singleton in its sample. The V call is TRBV6-5, the J call TRBJ2-2; D not resolved. This CDR3 is built from 15 residues. The ends were cut back, 2 bases at V and 2 bases at J, with 9 bases in the middle. CDR1 and CDR2 (germline): MNHEY, SVGAGI. Here the CDR3 DNA reads TGTGCCAGCAGTTACGGGCCAAAAAACACCGGGGAGCTGTTTTTT. It yields the protein CASSYGPKNTGELFF.

The chain joins TRBV29-1 to TRBJ1-1; D not certain. The CDR3 sequence is 11 residues long. V lost 4 bases and J lost 10, with 13 bases in between. From germline, CDR1 is SQVTM and CDR2 ANQGSEA. Written as DNA, the CDR3 is TGCAGCGTTGTGGGTGCCCCGGGAGCTTTCTTT. Its translation is CSVVGAPGAFF.

The chain uses TRBV7-9 and TRBJ2-2, with a tentative D call TRBD1 (9 bases). V lost 5 bases, J lost 2 bases, and 18 bases lay in between. CDR3 length: 17 residues. Germline V gene data show CDR1 as SEHNR and CDR2 as FQNEAQ (reference sequence). The CDR3 reads CASSVVAGQGNTGELFF. CDR3 nucleotides: TGTGCCAGCAGCGTAGTAGCGGGACAGGGAAACACCGGGGAGCTGTTTTTT.

The CDR3 nucleotides are TGTGCCAGTTGGGTTGTGCCCCTGGCCGAAGCTTTCTTT. It is translated as CASWVVPLAEAFF. The chain links TRBV19 to TRBJ1-1; no reliable D call. The CDR3 length is 13 residues. Germline lookup yields CDR1 LNHDA and CDR2 SQIVND (reference sequence). Trimming removed 8 bases at V and 8 bases at J, with 18 bases between.

The chain has TRBV14 and TRBJ2-7, with TRBD1 matching over 7 bases. V was clipped by 6 bases and J by 6 bases; unmatched bases: 8. The germline V gene encodes CDR1 SGHDN and CDR2 FVKESK. This CDR3 region has 13 residues. CDR3 DNA sequence: TGTGCCAGCAGACGTACAGGGGATACCGAGCAGTACTTC. Protein: CASRRTGDTEQYF.

The chain joins TRBV6-1 to TRBJ2-1; D not resolved. Germline V CDR1 and CDR2: MNHNS, SASEGT. Trimming took 7 bases from V and 2 from J, leaving 6 bases between them. The CDR3 is 12 residues long. CDR3 nucleotides: TGTGCCAGCATGAAGGCCTACAATGAGCAGTTCTTC. This translates into CASMKAYNEQFF.